The 27 T cell receptor beta chains listed next were all sequenced from one sample in a study of control samples from healthy donors and cancer patients. Libraries were prepared by immunoSEQ multiplex PCR; TCRdb keeps only in-frame clonotypes and omits some of them. The profile shows 50,000 to 55,000 clones, 85% to 95% of them singletons. The sequenced sample consisted of blood. The receptor source for this set is a young man in good health.

This clone came up a few times. CDR3 sequence reads: CASSPLGGSYNEQFF. CDR3 DNA: TGTGCCAGCAGCCCATTGGGGGGGTCCTACAATGAGCAGTTCTTC. This chain joins TRBV6-5 and TRBJ2-1, with 7 bases identical to TRBD2. V lost 6 bases and J lost 1; bases outside the gene matches: 6. CDR1 is MNHEY, CDR2 SVGAGI, per germline. The CDR3 has 15 amino acids.

The J gene is TRBJ1-6, the V gene TRBV11-2, with 9 bases lining up with TRBD1. From germline, CDR1 is SGHAT and CDR2 FQNNGV. This CDR3 contains 15 residues. V gave up 5 bases and J gave up 9 bases; unmatched junction bases: 8. CDR3 in amino acids: CASSPIDRGISPLHF. DNA for the CDR3: TGTGCCAGCAGCCCTATCGACAGGGGGATTTCACCCCTCCACTTT.

The chain carries TRBV30 and TRBJ2-1; 11 bases are shared with TRBD2. The CDR3 sequence is 14 residues long. Germline CDR1 and CDR2: GTSNPN and SVGIG (reference sequence). Trimming at V came to 0 bases and at J to 8 bases, leaving 3 bases not matched to a gene. CDR3 in amino acids: CAWSVLAGEYEQFF. CDR3 DNA sequence: TGTGCCTGGAGTGTACTAGCGGGAGAGTATGAGCAGTTCTTC.

The rearrangement uses TRBV2 and TRBJ2-7; 12 positions match TRBD2. Germline trimming cut 6 bases from V and 7 bases from J; bases unmatched to any gene: 4. Germline assignment: CDR1 SNHLY and CDR2 FYNNEI. This CDR3 comprises 13 residues. This CDR3 is CASRPGLAGEQYF. In DNA form, the CDR3 reads TGTGCCAGCAGGCCGGGACTAGCGGGTGAGCAGTACTTC.

This chain links TRBV7-9 with TRBJ1-2, with TRBD1 matching over 10 bases. This CDR3 has 13 residues. Germline assignment: CDR1 SEHNR and CDR2 FQNEAQ (reference sequence). Trimming removed 5 bases from V and 6 bases from J; junction bases left unmatched: 3. The CDR3 is CASSGTGVDGYTF. CDR3 nucleotides: TGTGCCAGCAGCGGGACAGGGGTGGATGGCTACACCTTC.

V usage is TRBV11-2 and J usage is TRBJ1-1; D might be TRBD1 (5 bases). Deletions cut 1 base from V and 2 bases from J, with 11 bases between. CDR1 and CDR2 (germline): SGHAT, FQNNGV. This CDR3 has 15 residues. The CDR3 sequence: CASSLVRGRNTEAFF. Here the CDR3 DNA reads TGTGCCAGCAGCTTAGTAAGGGGAAGAAACACTGAAGCTTTCTTT.

The chain uses TRBV11-3 and TRBJ2-7; 12 bases are a match to TRBD2. V was clipped by 5 bases and J by 7 bases; unmatched bases: 3. The germline gives CDR1 SGHNT, CDR2 YENEEA. The CDR3 contains 13 residues. CDR3: CASSPSGRAEQYF. DNA of the CDR3: TGTGCCAGCAGCCCTAGCGGGAGGGCGGAGCAGTACTTC.

The rearrangement uses TRBV10-2 and TRBJ1-5; no clear D. The germline V gene encodes CDR1 WSHSY and CDR2 SAAADI. V was trimmed by 0 bases and J by 0 bases, leaving 6 bases between them. The CDR3 loop spans 15 amino acids. CDR3 bases: TGCGCCAGCAGTGAGTCAGGGATTAGCAATCAGCCCCAGCATTTT. Residues: CASSESGISNQPQHF.

The chain uses TRBV28 and TRBJ1-1; tentatively, D is TRBD1 (5 bases). With 10 bases removed from V and 4 bases from J, the gap between germline ends came to 22 bases. Germline CDR1 and CDR2: MDHEN and SYDVKM. The CDR3 runs 15 residues. In DNA, the CDR3 is TGTGCCACCCGATTGGGGGGGTCGTCGAGCACTGAAGCTTTCTTT. Translated, it gives CATRLGGSSSTEAFF.

This clone was picked up one time. The chain carries TRBV14 and TRBJ2-7, with TRBD1 as a possible D gene (6 bases). Germline V CDR1 and CDR2: SGHDN, FVKESK. The CDR3 loop spans 15 amino acids. V lost 4 bases, J lost 1 base, and 14 bases lay in between. CDR3: CASSLQQGHSYEQYF. CDR3 bases: TGTGCCAGCAGCCTCCAACAGGGTCATTCCTACGAGCAGTACTTC. The full variable domain, completed using reference TRBV14 and TRBJ2-7, is EAGVTQFPSHSVIEKGQTVTLRCDPISGHDNLYWYRRVMGKEIKFLLHFVKESKQDESGMPNNRFLAERTGGTYSTLKVQPAELEDSGVYFCASSLQQGHSYEQYFGPGTRLTVT.

This chain connects TRBV19 to TRBJ2-1; D unclear. The CDR3 extends over 16 amino acids. V was trimmed by 1 base and J by 3 bases, leaving 13 bases between them. CDR1 and CDR2 from the germline V gene are LNHDA and SQIVND (reference sequence). The CDR3 spells CASSIGAEIIYNEQFF. The CDR3 DNA follows: TGTGCCAGTAGTATAGGCGCAGAAATAATCTACAATGAGCAGTTCTTC.

The V and J genes are TRBV20-1 and TRBJ2-5, with D perhaps TRBD2 (5 bases). The CDR3 runs 14 residues. CDR1 is DFQATT and CDR2 is SNEGSKA in the germline V gene (reference sequence). The V end lost 3 bases, the J end lost 4 bases, and 15 bases lay between the germline ends. CDR3 nucleotides: TGCAGTGCTAGTCTAGCTAGTGTTAGAGAGACCCAGTACTTC. Translating it yields CSASLASVRETQYF.

The chain links TRBV5-1 to TRBJ1-6, with a weak D call TRBD1 (6 bases). The CDR3 loop spans 15 amino acids. V lost 1 base, J lost 7 bases, and 12 bases lay in between. Germline V gene lookup returns CDR1 SGHRS and CDR2 YFSETQ. The CDR3 reads CASSLMSGGNSPLHF. In nucleotides, the CDR3 is TGCGCCAGCAGCTTGATGTCCGGGGGCAATTCACCCCTCCACTTT.

The chain recombines TRBV14 with TRBJ1-2, with D maybe TRBD1 (5 bases). The CDR3 has 18 amino acids. V gave up 1 base and J gave up 0 bases, with 18 bases separating them. Germline V lookup: CDR1 SGHDN, CDR2 FVKESK. CDR3 loop: CASSQGPLGGLSNYGYTF. CDR3 bases: TGTGCCAGCAGCCAAGGCCCCCTTGGGGGATTATCTAACTATGGCTACACCTTC.

This chain connects TRBV19 to TRBJ1-5; possible D gene TRBD1, 5 bases. CDR3 size: 14 residues. Germline assignment: CDR1 LNHDA and CDR2 SQIVND (reference sequence). Trimming stripped 5 bases from V and 4 bases from J, with 12 bases between. The CDR3 protein is CASSRWDANQPQHF. The CDR3 nucleotides read TGTGCCAGTAGTCGGTGGGACGCAAATCAGCCCCAGCATTTT.

This clone is a singleton in its sample. The gene calls are TRBV5-1 and TRBJ2-1; TRBD2 matches 10 bases. Trimming cost V 4 bases and J 10 bases; bases outside gene matches: 5. Germline V gives CDR1 SGHRS, CDR2 YFSETQ. The CDR3 length is 13 residues. For the CDR3, the DNA is TGCGCCAGCAGCCCTGATAGCGGGAGGGAGCAGTTCTTC. Its protein product is CASSPDSGREQFF.

The chain has TRBV27 and TRBJ1-1, with D possibly TRBD1 on 5 matching bases. Per the germline V gene, CDR1 is MNHEY and CDR2 is SMNVEV (reference sequence). The CDR3 spans 14 residues. Trimming removed 3 bases at V and 1 base at J, with 9 bases between. For the CDR3, the DNA is TGTGCCAGCAGTTTTCTTACAGGGAACACTGAAGCTTTCTTT. Translating it yields CASSFLTGNTEAFF.

The rearrangement joins TRBV4-2 to TRBJ2-3; TRBD1 matches at 10 bases. This CDR3 comprises 16 residues. Trimming cost V 3 bases and J 3 bases; bases outside gene matches: 6. Looked up from germline, CDR1 is LGHNA and CDR2 is YNFKEQ. The CDR3 coding sequence is TGTGCCAGCAGCCATTCCGGACAGGGGGTGACAGATACGCAGTATTTT. The encoded protein is CASSHSGQGVTDTQYF.

The chain is built from TRBV7-8 and TRBJ2-7, with 7 bases aligning to TRBD1. The V and J ends lost 8 bases and 2 bases, in that order; junction bases with no gene match: 9. Germline V gene sequence: CDR1 SGHVS, CDR2 FQNEAQ. The CDR3 spans 14 residues. CDR3 sequence: CASQLTGDTYEQYF. The CDR3 DNA follows: TGTGCCAGCCAACTCACAGGGGATACCTACGAGCAGTACTTC.

V and J are TRBV5-4 and TRBJ2-2, with 9 bases aligning to TRBD2. The ends lost 5 bases at V and 0 bases at J; junction bases unmatched: 2. Germline CDR1 SGHNT, CDR2 YYREEE (reference sequence). CDR3 size: 15 residues. The CDR3 loop is CASSRLAANTGELFF. DNA for the CDR3: TGTGCCAGCAGTCGACTAGCGGCGAACACCGGGGAGCTGTTTTTT.

The chain employs TRBV5-4 and TRBJ2-3; 7 bases line up with TRBD1. Germline lookup yields CDR1 SGHNT and CDR2 YYREEE (reference sequence). This CDR3 is 14 amino acids long. Germline trimming cut 3 bases from V and 7 bases from J; bases unmatched to any gene: 8. The CDR3 region is CASSSGQPGNTQYF. The CDR3 DNA reads as TGTGCCAGCAGCTCGGGACAGCCGGGAAATACGCAGTATTTT. The whole variable domain, remainder taken from reference TRBV5-4 and TRBJ2-3, is ETGVTQSPTHLIKTRGQQVTLRCSSQSGHNTVSWYQQALGQGPQFIFQYYREEENGRGNFPPRFSGLQFPNYSSELNVNALELDDSALYLCASSSGQPGNTQYFGPGTRLTVL.

The chain couples TRBV15 to TRBJ2-7; D remains ambiguous. CDR1 is LNHNV, CDR2 YYDKDF, per germline (reference sequence). The CDR3 totals 14 residues. V lost 6 bases and J 4 bases, leaving 16 bases between the germline ends. This chain's CDR3 is CATSMPNWPYEQYF. The DNA of the CDR3 is TGTGCCACCAGTATGCCGAACTGGCCATACGAGCAGTACTTC.

V is TRBV6-2 or TRBV6-3 and J is TRBJ2-5; D is ambiguous. Trimming took off 2 bases at V and 5 bases at J, with 3 bases between the two ends. Germline CDR1 MNHEY, CDR2 SVGEGT. This CDR3 has 11 residues. The CDR3 coding sequence is TGTGCCAGCAGTTACGGGGAGACCCAGTACTTC. This encodes CASSYGETQYF.

This chain links TRBV3-1 (or the pseudogene TRBV3-2) with TRBJ2-1, with 7 bases aligning to TRBD1. The CDR3 covers 13 residues. V shed 5 bases and J 4 bases; nucleotides not matched to a gene: 2. Per germline, CDR1 LGHDT and CDR2 YNNKEL (reference sequence). The CDR3 reads CASSRTGYNEQFF. In DNA, the CDR3 is TGTGCCAGCAGCAGGACAGGTTACAATGAGCAGTTCTTC.

A remark on this clone: Compared with germline, one end of the junction differs, possibly owing to a read error. The chain recombines TRBV4-3 with TRBJ1-5; D not certain. The CDR3 totals 13 residues. Germline values: CDR1 LGHNA, CDR2 YSLEER. CDR3 sequence (DNA): TGCGCCAGCAGCCAAGATAGCCATCAGCCCCAGCATTTT. Protein: CASSQDSHQPQHF.

The chain uses TRBV3-1 (or the pseudogene TRBV3-2) and TRBJ2-1; 8 nucleotides agree with TRBD2. The CDR3 spans 16 residues. Trimming removed 1 base from V and 9 bases from J; junction bases left unmatched: 11. Looked up from germline, CDR1 is LGHDT and CDR2 is YNNKEL (reference sequence). The CDR3 spells CASSQVGIAGLGEQFF. The CDR3 nucleotides read TGTGCCAGCAGCCAAGTCGGGATAGCGGGATTGGGTGAGCAGTTCTTC.

The genes are TRBV18 and TRBJ1-2; 12 bases agree with TRBD1. V trimming: 4 bases; J trimming: 6 bases; junction bases outside the gene matches: 9. Germline loops: CDR1 KGHSH, CDR2 LQKENI. The CDR3 runs 16 residues. Written as DNA, the CDR3 is TGTGCCAGCTCACTCCCGGGACAGGGGGCTAGAAATGGCTACACCTTC. Translation: CASSLPGQGARNGYTF. Full variable domain (remainder filled in from reference TRBV18 and TRBJ1-2): NAGVMQNPRHLVRRRGQEARLRCSPMKGHSHVYWYRQLPEEGLKFMVYLQKENIIDESGMPKERFSAEFPKEGPSILRIQQVVRGDSAAYFCASSLPGQGARNGYTFGSGTRLTVV.